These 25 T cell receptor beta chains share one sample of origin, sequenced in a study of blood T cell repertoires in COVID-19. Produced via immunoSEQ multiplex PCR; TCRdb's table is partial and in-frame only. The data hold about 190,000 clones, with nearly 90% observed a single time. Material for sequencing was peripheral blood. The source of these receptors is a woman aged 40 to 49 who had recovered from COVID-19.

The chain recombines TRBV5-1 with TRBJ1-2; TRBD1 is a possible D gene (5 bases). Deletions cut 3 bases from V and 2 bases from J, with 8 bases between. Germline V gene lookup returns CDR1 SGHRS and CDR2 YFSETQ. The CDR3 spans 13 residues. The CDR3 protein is CASSSGGNYGYTF. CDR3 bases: TGCGCCAGCAGCTCCGGGGGAAACTATGGCTACACCTTC.

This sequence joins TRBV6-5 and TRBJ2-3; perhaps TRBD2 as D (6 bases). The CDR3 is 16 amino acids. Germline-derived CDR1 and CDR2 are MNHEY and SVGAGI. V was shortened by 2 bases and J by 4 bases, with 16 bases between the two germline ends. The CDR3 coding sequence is TGTGCCAGCAGTTACGGAGGGCCATTTGAGCCAGATACGCAGTATTTT. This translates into CASSYGGPFEPDTQYF.

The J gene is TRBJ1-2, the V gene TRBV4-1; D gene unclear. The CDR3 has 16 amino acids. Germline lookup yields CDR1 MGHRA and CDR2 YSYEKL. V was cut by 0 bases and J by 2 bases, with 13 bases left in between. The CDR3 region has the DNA TGCGCCAGCAGCCAAGAAGGTGGGCAGGCAAACTATGGCTACACCTTC. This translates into CASSQEGGQANYGYTF.

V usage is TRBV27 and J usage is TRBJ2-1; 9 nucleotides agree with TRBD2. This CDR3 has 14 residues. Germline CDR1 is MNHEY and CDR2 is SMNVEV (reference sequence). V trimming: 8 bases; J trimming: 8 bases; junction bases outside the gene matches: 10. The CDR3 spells CASGFLAGEDEQFF. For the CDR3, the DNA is TGTGCCAGCGGCTTCTTAGCGGGAGAGGATGAGCAGTTCTTC.

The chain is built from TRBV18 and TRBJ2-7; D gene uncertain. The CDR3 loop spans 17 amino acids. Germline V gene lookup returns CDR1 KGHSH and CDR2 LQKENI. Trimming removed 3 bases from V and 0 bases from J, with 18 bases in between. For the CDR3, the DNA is TGTGCCAGCTCACCTCCAGGTTCACGGCCGAGCTCCTACGAGCAGTACTTC. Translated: CASSPPGSRPSSYEQYF.

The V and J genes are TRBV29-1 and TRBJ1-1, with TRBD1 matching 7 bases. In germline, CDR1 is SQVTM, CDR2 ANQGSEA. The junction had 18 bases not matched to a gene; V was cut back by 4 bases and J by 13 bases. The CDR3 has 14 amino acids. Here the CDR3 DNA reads TGCAGCGTTGCGGGGGTGGGAAACAGGGGCCGCGTTTTCTTT. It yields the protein CSVAGVGNRGRVFF. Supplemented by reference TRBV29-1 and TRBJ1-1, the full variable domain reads SAVISQKPSRDICQRGTSLTIQCQVDSQVTMMFWYRQQPGQSLTLIATANQGSEATYESGFVIDKFPISRPNLTFSTLTVSNMSPEDSSIYLCSVAGVGNRGRVFFGQGTRLTVV.

In DNA, the CDR3 is TGTGCCAGCAGCCATACAGGGGTTGCTGGAAACACCATATATTTT. Its translation: CASSHTGVAGNTIYF. This chain connects TRBV14 to TRBJ1-3; TRBD1 matches 7 bases. The CDR3 loop spans 15 amino acids. The ends lost 3 bases at V and 2 bases at J; junction bases unmatched: 4. In germline, CDR1 is SGHDN, CDR2 FVKESK.

The CDR3: CASVDLSSYEQYF. As DNA, the CDR3 is TGTGCCAGCGTCGATCTTAGCTCCTACGAGCAGTACTTC. The genes are TRBV28 and TRBJ2-7; D is ambiguous. This CDR3 contains 13 residues. V dropped 8 bases and J dropped 0 bases, with 11 bases sitting between them. CDR1 and CDR2 (germline): MDHEN, SYDVKM. The complete variable domain, with remaining parts taken from reference TRBV28 and TRBJ2-7, reads DVKVTQSSRYLVKRTGEKVFLECVQDMDHENMFWYRQDPGLGLRLIYFSYDVKMKEKGDIPEGYSVSREKKERFSLILESASTNQTSMYLCASVDLSSYEQYFGPGTRLTVT.

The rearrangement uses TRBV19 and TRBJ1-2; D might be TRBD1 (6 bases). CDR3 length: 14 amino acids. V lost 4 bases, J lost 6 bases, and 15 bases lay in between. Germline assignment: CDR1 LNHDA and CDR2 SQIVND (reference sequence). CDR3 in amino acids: CASSTPTGRNGYTF. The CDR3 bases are TGTGCCAGTAGTACCCCGACAGGTCGGAATGGCTACACCTTC.

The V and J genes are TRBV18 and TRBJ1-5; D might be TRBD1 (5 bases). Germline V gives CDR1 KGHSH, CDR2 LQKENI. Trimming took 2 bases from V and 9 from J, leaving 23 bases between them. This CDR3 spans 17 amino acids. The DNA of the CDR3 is TGTGCCAGCTCACCAATAGAAGGGACGACGGACTACCGGCCCCAGCATTTT. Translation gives CASSPIEGTTDYRPQHF.

In DNA form, the CDR3 reads TGTGCCAGCTCACCGACGTCGGGAGATAATTCACCCCTCCACTTT. It encodes CASSPTSGDNSPLHF. This chain uses TRBV18 with TRBJ1-6; no definite D call. Germline V CDR1 and CDR2: KGHSH, LQKENI. V dropped 3 bases and J dropped 5 bases, with 11 bases sitting between them. This CDR3 has 15 amino acids.

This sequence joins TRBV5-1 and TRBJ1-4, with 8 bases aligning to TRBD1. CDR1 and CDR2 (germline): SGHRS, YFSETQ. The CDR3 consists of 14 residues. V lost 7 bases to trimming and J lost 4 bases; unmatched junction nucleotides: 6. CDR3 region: CASGKTGDNEKLFF. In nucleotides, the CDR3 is TGCGCCAGCGGCAAGACAGGGGATAATGAAAAACTGTTTTTT.

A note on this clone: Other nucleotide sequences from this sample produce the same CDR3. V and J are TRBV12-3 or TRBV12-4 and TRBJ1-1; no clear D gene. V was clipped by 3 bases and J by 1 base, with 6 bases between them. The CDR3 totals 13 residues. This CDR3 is CASSLAENTEAFF. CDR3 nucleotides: TGTGCCAGCAGTTTGGCGGAGAACACTGAAGCTTTCTTT.

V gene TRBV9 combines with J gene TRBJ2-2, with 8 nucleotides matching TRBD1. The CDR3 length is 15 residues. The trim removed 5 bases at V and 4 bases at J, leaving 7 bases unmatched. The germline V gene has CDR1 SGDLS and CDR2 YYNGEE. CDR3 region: CASSQRQGSTGELFF. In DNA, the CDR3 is TGTGCCAGCAGTCAGAGACAGGGGAGCACCGGGGAGCTGTTTTTT. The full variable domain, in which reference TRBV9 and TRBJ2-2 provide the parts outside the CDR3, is DSGVTQTPKHLITATGQRVTLRCSPRSGDLSVYWYQQSLDQGLQFLIQYYNGEERAKGNILERFSAQQFPDLHSELNLSSLELGDSALYFCASSQRQGSTGELFFGEGSRLTVL.

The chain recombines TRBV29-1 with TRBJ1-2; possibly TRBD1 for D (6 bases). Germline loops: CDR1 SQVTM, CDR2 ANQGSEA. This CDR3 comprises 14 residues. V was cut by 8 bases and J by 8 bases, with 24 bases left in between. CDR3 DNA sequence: TGCAGCACGACCTCCAGCGGACAGCGTCACGGCTACACCTTC. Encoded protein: CSTTSSGQRHGYTF.

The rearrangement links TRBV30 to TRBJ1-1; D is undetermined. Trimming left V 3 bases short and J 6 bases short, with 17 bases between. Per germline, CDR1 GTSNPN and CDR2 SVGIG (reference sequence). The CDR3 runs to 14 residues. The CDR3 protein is CAWSAYPVVAEAFF. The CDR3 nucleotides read TGTGCCTGGAGCGCCTATCCGGTTGTCGCTGAAGCTTTCTTT. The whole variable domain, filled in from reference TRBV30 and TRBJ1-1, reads SQTIHQWPATLVQPVGSPLSLECTVEGTSNPNLYWYRQAAGRGLQLLFYSVGIGQISSEVPQNLSASRPQDRQFILSSKKLLLSDSGFYLCAWSAYPVVAEAFFGQGTRLTVV.

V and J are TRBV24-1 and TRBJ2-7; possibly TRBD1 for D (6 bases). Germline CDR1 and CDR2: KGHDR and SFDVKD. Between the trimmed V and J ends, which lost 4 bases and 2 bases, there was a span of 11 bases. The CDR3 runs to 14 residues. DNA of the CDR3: TGTGCCACCAGTGAGAGAGGGACAACCTACGAGCAGTACTTC. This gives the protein CATSERGTTYEQYF.

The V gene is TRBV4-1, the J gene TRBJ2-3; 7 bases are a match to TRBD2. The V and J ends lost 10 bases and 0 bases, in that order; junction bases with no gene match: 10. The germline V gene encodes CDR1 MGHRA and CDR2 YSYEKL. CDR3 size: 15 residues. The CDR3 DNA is TGCGCCACCAGACGGGGGGAGCTAAGCACAGATACGCAGTATTTT. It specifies CATRRGELSTDTQYF.

DNA of the CDR3: TGTGCCAGCAGTGAGAGGTTCGGACAACTTCCCTCTGGGGCCAACGTCCTGACTTTC. This codes for CASSERFGQLPSGANVLTF. The chain joins TRBV2 to TRBJ2-6; the D gene is possibly TRBD1 (5 bases). V was trimmed by 3 bases and J by 0 bases, leaving 18 bases between them. Germline CDR1 SNHLY, CDR2 FYNNEI. The CDR3 has 19 residues.

The CDR3: CASTPPGGDNEQFF. CDR3 DNA sequence: TGTGCCAGCACTCCTCCGGGGGGAGACAATGAGCAGTTCTTC. This sequence joins TRBV27 and TRBJ2-1, with TRBD2 matching 7 bases. There are 14 residues in the CDR3. Germline CDR1 is MNHEY and CDR2 is SMNVEV (reference sequence). The V gene end was trimmed by 7 bases and the J gene end by 5 bases; junction bases not matched to a gene: 8.

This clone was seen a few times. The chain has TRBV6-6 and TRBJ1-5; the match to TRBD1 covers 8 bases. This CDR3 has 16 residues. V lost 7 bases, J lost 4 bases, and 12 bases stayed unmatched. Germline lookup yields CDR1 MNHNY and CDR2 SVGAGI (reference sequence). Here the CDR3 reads CASNPGQGEGNQPQHF. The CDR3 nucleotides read TGTGCCAGCAATCCCGGACAGGGAGAGGGGAATCAGCCCCAGCATTTT.

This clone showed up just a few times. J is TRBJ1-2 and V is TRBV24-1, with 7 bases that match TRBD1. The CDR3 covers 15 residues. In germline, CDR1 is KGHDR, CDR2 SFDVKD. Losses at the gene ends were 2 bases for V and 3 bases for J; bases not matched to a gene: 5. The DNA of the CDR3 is TGTGCCACCAGTGATTCGGCGCAGGGGGACTATGGCTACACCTTC. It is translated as CATSDSAQGDYGYTF.

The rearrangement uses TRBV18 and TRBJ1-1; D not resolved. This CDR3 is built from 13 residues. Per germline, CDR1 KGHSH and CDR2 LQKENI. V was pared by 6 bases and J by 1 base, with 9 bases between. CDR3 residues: CASSREENTEAFF. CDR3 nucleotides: TGTGCCAGCTCCCGCGAAGAGAACACTGAAGCTTTCTTT.

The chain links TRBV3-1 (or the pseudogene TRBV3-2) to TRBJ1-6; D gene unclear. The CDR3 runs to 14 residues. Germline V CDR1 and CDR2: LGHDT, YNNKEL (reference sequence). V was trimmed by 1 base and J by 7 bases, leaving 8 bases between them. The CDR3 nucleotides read TGTGCCAGCAGCCAAGGGCCGCGGAATTCACCCCTCCACTTT. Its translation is CASSQGPRNSPLHF.

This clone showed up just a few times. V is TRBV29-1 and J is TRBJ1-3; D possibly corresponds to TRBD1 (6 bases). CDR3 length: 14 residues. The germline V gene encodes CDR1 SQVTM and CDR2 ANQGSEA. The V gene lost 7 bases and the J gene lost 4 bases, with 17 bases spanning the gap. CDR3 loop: CSGSTGTRGNTIYF. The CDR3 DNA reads TGCAGCGGATCGACAGGAACACGGGGAAACACCATATATTTT.